This T cell receptor (beta chain) stems from a study of vaccination and CD4 T cells after COVID-19. A remark on this clonotype: Its antigen is as yet unknown.

Germline CDR1 is MDHEN and CDR2 is SYDVKM. The CDR3 totals 13 residues. V gave up 11 bases and J gave up 0 bases; unmatched junction bases: 3. The Oncomine TCR Beta short-read assay was applied to DNA of cultured CD4+ T cells. TCRdb redid the calling of the PCR reads with MiXCR, one entry per CDR3 protein. The sample has approximately 16,000 distinct CDR3 sequences, 30% seen once. Broader study findings: Convalescent patients showed a median around 90% of reactive clones that were seen only post-vaccination. The median count of SARS-CoV-2-reactive clonotypes rose from about 20 to 38, not significantly. Spike mono-reactivity was evident in 304 of the 307 vaccine-specific clones derived from convalescent patients.

Treatment defined: roughly nine-day PBMC culture with coronavirus spike peptide pools or control peptides (ViraFEST assay). The sequence derives from a human donor with COVID-19. The chain joins TRBV28 to TRBJ2-4; 8 bases line up with TRBD2. The sequenced sample consisted of cultured CD4+ T cells from blood. CDR3 nucleotides: TGTGCCTCCAGCGGGGGAGCCAAAAACATTCAGTACTTC. Its translation: CASSGGAKNIQYF.